This T cell receptor beta chain appears in the sequencing data of a study of blood T cell repertoires in COVID-19. In the study overall: The United States, Italy and Spain were the sources of the acute and convalescent COVID-19 samples. From T cells, B-cell-depleted T cells, or PBMCs came the material, which was cDNA or gDNA.

As handled by the study authors: Amplification from reference gene primers served as the basis for estimated nucleated cell counts. This table comes from immunoSEQ multiplex PCR, and its TCRdb copy is limited to in-frame clones, with some not included. That table supplies the V and J calls and clone size; D and trimming were determined from the DNA. The sample lists more than 80,000 clones; roughly 83% were seen once. Germline trimming cut 3 bases from V and 0 bases from J; bases unmatched to any gene: 8. Germline-derived CDR1 and CDR2 are ENHRY and SYGVKD. This CDR3 is 19 amino acids long. The chain links TRBV10-3 to TRBJ2-1, with 13 bases that match TRBD2. The receptor was isolated from a man aged 50 or older with active COVID-19. Sample: peripheral blood. In DNA, the CDR3 is TGTGCCATCAGTGAAAGGGGACTAGCGGGATGGAGCTCCTACAATGAGCAGTTCTTC. This encodes CAISERGLAGWSSYNEQFF.